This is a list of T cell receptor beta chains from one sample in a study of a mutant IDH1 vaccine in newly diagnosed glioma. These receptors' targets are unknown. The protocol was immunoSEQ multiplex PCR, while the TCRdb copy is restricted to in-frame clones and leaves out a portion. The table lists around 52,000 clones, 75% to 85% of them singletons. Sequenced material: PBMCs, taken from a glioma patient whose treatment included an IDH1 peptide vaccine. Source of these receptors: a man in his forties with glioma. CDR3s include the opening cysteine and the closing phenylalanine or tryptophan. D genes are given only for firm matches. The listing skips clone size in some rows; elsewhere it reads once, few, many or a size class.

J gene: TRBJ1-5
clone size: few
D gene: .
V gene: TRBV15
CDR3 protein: CATSVSEGFQPQHF
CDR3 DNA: TGTGCCACCAGTGTTTCGGAGGGATTTCAGCCCCAGCATTTT

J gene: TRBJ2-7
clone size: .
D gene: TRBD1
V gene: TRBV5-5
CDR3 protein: CASTGQGIGEQYF
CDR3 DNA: TGTGCCAGCACGGGACAGGGGATAGGCGAGCAGTACTTC

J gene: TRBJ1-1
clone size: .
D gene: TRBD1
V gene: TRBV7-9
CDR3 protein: CASTLGGPMNTEAFF
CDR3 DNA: TGTGCCAGCACCCTAGGGGGCCCTATGAACACTGAAGCTTTCTTT

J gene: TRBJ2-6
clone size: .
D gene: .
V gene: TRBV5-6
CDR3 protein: CASSYEAGQTGANVLTF
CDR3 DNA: TGTGCCAGCAGTTACGAAGCCGGACAGACTGGGGCCAACGTCCTGACTTTC

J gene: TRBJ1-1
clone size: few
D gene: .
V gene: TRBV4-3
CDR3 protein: CASSRTRGNTEAFF
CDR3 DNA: TGCGCCAGCAGCCGAACCAGGGGGAACACTGAAGCTTTCTTT

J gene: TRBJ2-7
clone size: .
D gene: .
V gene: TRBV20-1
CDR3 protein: CSAGSYEQYF
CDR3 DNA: TGCAGTGCTGGGTCCTACGAGCAGTACTTC

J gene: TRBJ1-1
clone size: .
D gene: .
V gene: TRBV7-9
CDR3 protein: CASSLISTEAFF
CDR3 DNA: TGTGCCAGCAGCTTAATAAGTACTGAAGCTTTCTTT

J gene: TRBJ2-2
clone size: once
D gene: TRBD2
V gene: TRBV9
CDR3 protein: CASSVDPSGSNTGELFF
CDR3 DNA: TGTGCCAGCAGCGTAGATCCTAGCGGGAGCAACACCGGGGAGCTGTTTTTT

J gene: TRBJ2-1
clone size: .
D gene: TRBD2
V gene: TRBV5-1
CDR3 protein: CASSPVAGEAPEQFF
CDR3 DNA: TGCGCCAGCAGCCCCGTAGCGGGAGAGGCACCTGAGCAGTTCTTC

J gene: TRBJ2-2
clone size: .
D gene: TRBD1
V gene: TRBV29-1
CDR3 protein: CSAGAGGNTGELFF
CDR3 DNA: TGCAGCGCCGGGGCAGGGGGCAACACCGGGGAGCTGTTTTTT

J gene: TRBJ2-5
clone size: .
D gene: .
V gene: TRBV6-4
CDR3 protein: CASSRQEQETQYF
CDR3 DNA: TGTGCCAGCAGTAGACAGGAGCAAGAGACCCAGTACTTC

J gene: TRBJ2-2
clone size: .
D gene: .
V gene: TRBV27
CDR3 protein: CASSPRKGQISTGELFF
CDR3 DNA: TGTGCCAGCAGTCCACGAAAGGGACAAATAAGCACCGGGGAGCTGTTTTTT

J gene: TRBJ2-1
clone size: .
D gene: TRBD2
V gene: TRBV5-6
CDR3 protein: CASSLTGTSEQFF
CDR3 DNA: TGTGCCAGCAGCCTTACCGGGACTAGCGAGCAGTTCTTC

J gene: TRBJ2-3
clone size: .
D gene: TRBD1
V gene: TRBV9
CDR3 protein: CASSAGTAPSTDTQYF
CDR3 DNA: TGTGCCAGCAGCGCAGGGACAGCTCCTAGCACAGATACGCAGTATTTT

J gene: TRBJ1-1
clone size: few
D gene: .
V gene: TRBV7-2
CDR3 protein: CASSLDGLREAFF
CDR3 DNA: TGTGCCAGCAGCTTAGACGGCCTACGTGAAGCTTTCTTT

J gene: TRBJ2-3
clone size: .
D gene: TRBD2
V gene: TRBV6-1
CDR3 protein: CASSRGSPTDTQYF
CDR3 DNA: TGTGCCAGCAGTCGCGGGAGTCCGACAGATACGCAGTATTTT

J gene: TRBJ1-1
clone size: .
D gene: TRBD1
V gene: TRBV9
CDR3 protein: CASSVEGGQGKAFF
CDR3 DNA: TGTGCCAGCAGCGTAGAGGGGGGACAGGGGAAAGCTTTCTTT

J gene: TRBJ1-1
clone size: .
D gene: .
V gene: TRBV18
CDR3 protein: CASSPVNIEAFF
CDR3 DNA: TGTGCCAGCTCACCAGTGAACATTGAAGCTTTCTTT

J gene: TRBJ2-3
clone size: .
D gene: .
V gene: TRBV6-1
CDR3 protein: CASSDERTDTQYF
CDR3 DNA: TGTGCCAGCAGTGACGAGCGCACAGATACGCAGTATTTT

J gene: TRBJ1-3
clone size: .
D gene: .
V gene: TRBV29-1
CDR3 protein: CSALKSSNTIYF
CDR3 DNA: TGCAGCGCCTTGAAATCGAGTAACACCATATATTTT

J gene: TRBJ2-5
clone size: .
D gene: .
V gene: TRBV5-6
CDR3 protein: CASSLEDRDFGETQYF
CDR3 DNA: TGTGCCAGCAGCTTGGAGGACAGAGACTTTGGGGAGACCCAGTACTTC

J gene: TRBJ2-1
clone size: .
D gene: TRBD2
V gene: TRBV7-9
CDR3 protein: CASSLGAGGVYEQFF
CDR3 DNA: TGTGCCAGCAGCTTAGGAGCGGGAGGAGTCTATGAGCAGTTCTTC

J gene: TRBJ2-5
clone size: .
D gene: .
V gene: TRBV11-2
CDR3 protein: CASSLRGDHQETQYF
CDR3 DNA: TGTGCCAGCAGCCTCAGGGGGGACCACCAAGAGACCCAGTACTTC

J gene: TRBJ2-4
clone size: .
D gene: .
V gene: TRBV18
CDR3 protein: CASSPGDRLVLAKNIQYF
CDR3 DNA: TGTGCCAGCTCACCTGGTGACAGACTAGTTCTAGCCAAAAACATTCAGTACTTC

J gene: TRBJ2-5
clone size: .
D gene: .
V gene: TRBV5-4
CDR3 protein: CASSFETTQETQYF
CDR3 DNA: TGTGCCAGCAGCTTTGAGACTACTCAAGAGACCCAGTACTTC

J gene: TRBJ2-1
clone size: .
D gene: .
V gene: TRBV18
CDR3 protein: CASSPGRDNEQFF
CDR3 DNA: TGTGCCAGCTCACCCGGACGGGACAATGAGCAGTTCTTC

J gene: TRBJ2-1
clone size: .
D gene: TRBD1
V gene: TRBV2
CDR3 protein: CASKGQSVNNEQFF
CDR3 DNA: TGTGCCAGCAAGGGACAGTCCGTAAACAATGAGCAGTTCTTC

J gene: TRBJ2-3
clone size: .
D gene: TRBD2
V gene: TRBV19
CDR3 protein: CASSGAGVVGTQYF
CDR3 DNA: TGTGCCAGTAGTGGGGCGGGAGTGGTAGGTACGCAGTATTTT

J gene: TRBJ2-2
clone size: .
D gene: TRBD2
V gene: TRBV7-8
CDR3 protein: CASSLVLAGSGGTGELFF
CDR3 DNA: TGTGCCAGCAGCTTAGTACTAGCGGGTTCAGGGGGTACCGGGGAGCTGTTTTTT

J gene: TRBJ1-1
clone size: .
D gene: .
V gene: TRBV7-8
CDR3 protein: CASSSRGRGTDSKAFF
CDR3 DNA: TGTGCCAGCAGCTCCCGGGGTCGGGGGACGGACTCTAAAGCTTTCTTT

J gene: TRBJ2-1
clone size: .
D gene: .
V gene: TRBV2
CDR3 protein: CASTGGARNNEQFF
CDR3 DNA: TGTGCCAGCACGGGCGGGGCACGGAACAATGAGCAGTTCTTC

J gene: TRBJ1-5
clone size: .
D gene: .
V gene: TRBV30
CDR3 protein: CAWSLGNSNQPQHF
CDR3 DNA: TGTGCCTGGAGTCTCGGAAATAGCAATCAGCCCCAGCATTTT

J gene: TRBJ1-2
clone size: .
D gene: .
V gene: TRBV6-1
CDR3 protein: CASRDRLYTF
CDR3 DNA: TGTGCCAGCAGGGACAGACTCTACACCTTC

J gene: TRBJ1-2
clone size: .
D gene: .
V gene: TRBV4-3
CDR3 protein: CASSQSGGNYGYTF
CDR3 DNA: TGCGCCAGCAGCCAATCTGGGGGCAACTATGGCTACACCTTC

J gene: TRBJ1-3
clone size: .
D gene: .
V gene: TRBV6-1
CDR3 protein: CASTSGISGNTIYF
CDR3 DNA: TGTGCCAGCACCTCCGGGATCTCTGGAAACACCATATATTTT

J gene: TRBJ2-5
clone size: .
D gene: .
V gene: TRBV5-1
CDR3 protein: CASQKGDTEFETQYF
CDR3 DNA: TGCGCCAGCCAAAAGGGGGACACGGAGTTTGAGACCCAGTACTTC

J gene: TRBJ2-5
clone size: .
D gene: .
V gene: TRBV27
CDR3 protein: CASSPRLRGEGLETQYF
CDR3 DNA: TGTGCCAGCAGTCCCCGGTTGAGGGGGGAAGGCCTCGAGACCCAGTACTTC